A single sample is the source of the 31 T cell receptor beta chains below, sequenced in a study of T cells in Graves' hyperthyroidism and ophthalmopathy. What was amplified from RNA transcripts were TCR beta CDR3 regions. Using the HTBI primer set, a first-round RT-PCR was run on the TCR CDR3. TCRdb re-analysed the multiplex PCR reads in MiXCR, keeping a single row per CDR3 protein. Found here are hundreds of thousands of distinct CDR3 sequences, approximately 40% of them singletons; the top ten hold approximately 8.7%. The sample comprised blood. The receptors originated from a man in his late teens or twenties with Graves' hyperthyroidism.

This chain uses TRBV7-6 with TRBJ2-7; 9 bases match TRBD2. In germline, CDR1 is SGHVS, CDR2 FNYEAQ. J lost 4 bases, V lost 5 bases, and 12 bases had no gene match. There are 16 residues in the CDR3. The chain's CDR3 is CASSPRGSGGSYEQYF. CDR3 coding DNA: TGTGCCAGCAGCCCCCGGGGTAGCGGGGGCTCGTACGAGCAGTACTTC.

Note on this clonotype: This sequence may be a read error, since a much larger clone differs from it by one base. J is TRBJ1-1 and V is TRBV20-1; D may be TRBD1 (6 bases). Trimming cost V 5 bases and J 4 bases, with 8 bases left between them. Germline lookup yields CDR1 DFQATT and CDR2 SNEGSKA (reference sequence). The CDR3 runs 11 residues. The CDR3 nucleotides are TGCAGTGCTGAGGGGGTCACTGAAGCTTTCTTT. The encoded protein is CSAEGVTEAFF.

This clonotype was observed at least ten times. The rearrangement joins TRBV7-8 to TRBJ2-7; the match to TRBD2 covers 13 bases. This CDR3 region has 16 residues. The germline V gene has CDR1 SGHVS and CDR2 FQNEAQ. V lost 1 base to trimming and J lost 2 bases; unmatched junction nucleotides: 2. The CDR3 DNA reads as TGTGCCAGCAGCTTAGGAGGGACTAGCGGGACCTACGAGCAGTACTTC. Protein product: CASSLGGTSGTYEQYF. Drawing the rest from reference TRBV7-8 and TRBJ2-7, the complete variable domain is GAGVSQSPRYKVAKRGQDVALRCDPISGHVSLFWYQQALGQGPEFLTYFQNEAQLDKSGLPSDRFFAERPEGSVSTLKIQRTQQEDSAVYLCASSLGGTSGTYEQYFGPGTRLTVT.

This clonotype was detected a few times. CDR3 bases: TGCAGTGCTAGTCTCCCTTTTGAGGAAACTGAAGCTTTCTTT. Translating gives CSASLPFEETEAFF. The genes are TRBV20-1 and TRBJ1-1; no definite D call. The CDR3 is made up of 14 amino acids. The germline V gene has CDR1 DFQATT and CDR2 SNEGSKA (reference sequence). Trimming pared 3 bases from V and 5 bases from J, leaving 16 bases between.

The CDR3 DNA sequence: TGTGCCAGCAGCCCCTCGACTGGGAGTACGAGCTCTGGGGCCAACGTCCTGACTTTC. Amino acids: CASSPSTGSTSSGANVLTF. The chain has TRBV7-9 and TRBJ2-6; a possible D gene is TRBD2 (5 bases). Trimming removed 5 bases from V and 0 bases from J, with 20 bases in between. Looked up from germline, CDR1 is SEHNR and CDR2 is FQNEAQ (reference sequence). CDR3 length: 19 residues.

This clonotype was detected many times. The chain combines TRBV12-3 or TRBV12-4 with TRBJ2-6; TRBD1 is a possible D gene (6 bases). This CDR3 has 14 residues. Trimming left V 6 bases short and J 9 bases short, with 15 bases between. The CDR3 is CASSPTGTYNVLTF. The CDR3 coding sequence is TGTGCCAGCAGCCCTACCGGGACATACAACGTCCTGACTTTC.

The V and J genes are TRBV5-5 and TRBJ1-3; D is unresolved. CDR3 length: 15 amino acids. Germline V CDR1 and CDR2: SGHKS, YYEKEE (reference sequence). Trimming took off 1 base at V and 1 base at J, with 9 bases between the two ends. The CDR3 region is CASSLLEGSGNTIYF. CDR3 nucleotide sequence: TGTGCCAGCAGCTTGTTAGAAGGGTCTGGAAACACCATATATTTT. The full variable domain, its missing parts supplied by reference TRBV5-5 and TRBJ1-3, is DAGVTQSPTHLIKTRGQQVTLRCSPISGHKSVSWYQQVLGQGPQFIFQYYEKEERGRGNFPDRFSARQFPNYSSELNVNALLLGDSALYLCASSLLEGSGNTIYFGEGSWLTVV.

V usage is TRBV5-6 and J usage is TRBJ2-2; D gene unclear. Trimming stripped 2 bases from V and 3 bases from J, with 11 bases between. CDR1 is SGHDT, CDR2 YYEEEE, per germline. This CDR3 region has 15 residues. CDR3 loop: CASSLGYGDTGELFF. As DNA, the CDR3 is TGTGCCAGCAGCTTAGGGTACGGAGACACCGGGGAGCTGTTTTTT.

This chain uses TRBV7-8 with TRBJ2-7; 9 bases agree with TRBD2. V shed 5 bases, J shed 8 bases, and the junction held 7 bases outside the gene matches. The CDR3 is 13 amino acids. Germline V gene lookup returns CDR1 SGHVS and CDR2 FQNEAQ. DNA of the CDR3: TGTGCCAGCAGCCAAGACAGCGGGGGGCAGCAGTACTTC. It codes for CASSQDSGGQQYF.

The V gene is TRBV5-1, the J gene TRBJ1-3; D is unresolved. V lost 5 bases to trimming and J lost 7 bases, with 13 bases between them. The CDR3 is 13 amino acids. Germline V gene sequence: CDR1 SGHRS, CDR2 YFSETQ. DNA for the CDR3: TGCGCCAGCAGGGTGGCAGGAGCGAACACCATATATTTT. This codes for CASRVAGANTIYF.

The chain links TRBV5-6 to TRBJ1-5; no definite D call. Trimming removed 0 bases at V and 7 bases at J, with 14 bases between. This CDR3 contains 15 residues. Looked up from germline, CDR1 is SGHDT and CDR2 is YYEEEE. The CDR3 region is CASSLGRQMNQPQHF. In nucleotides, the CDR3 is TGTGCCAGCAGCTTGGGTCGGCAGATGAACCAGCCCCAGCATTTT.

V is TRBV20-1 and J is TRBJ2-7; D is unclear. V was shortened by 5 bases and J by 6 bases, with 20 bases between the two germline ends. This CDR3 is 14 amino acids long. The germline gives CDR1 DFQATT, CDR2 SNEGSKA (reference sequence). CDR3 sequence reads: CSAPQGRLVGEQYF. CDR3 in DNA: TGCAGTGCTCCGCAAGGAAGGCTTGTCGGCGAGCAGTACTTC.

The chain joins TRBV12-3 or TRBV12-4 to TRBJ1-1; 10 nucleotides match TRBD1. The junction had 10 bases not matched to a gene; V was cut back by 4 bases and J by 5 bases. This CDR3 is 16 amino acids long. Here the CDR3 DNA reads TGTGCCAGCAGTTCGACAGGGGGCTCAAAGAGGACTGAAGCTTTCTTT. This codes for CASSSTGGSKRTEAFF.

The rearrangement uses TRBV2 and TRBJ2-7; 11 bases agree with TRBD1. There are 15 residues in the CDR3. Germline loops: CDR1 SNHLY, CDR2 FYNNEI. After removal of 3 bases from V and 5 bases from J, the junction contained 6 bases not matched to a gene. The CDR3, as DNA: TGTGCCAGCAGTGATCGGACAGGGGGCGTCGACGAGCAGTACTTC. Its protein product is CASSDRTGGVDEQYF.

This clonotype was seen many times. The rearrangement uses TRBV15 and TRBJ2-7; D remains ambiguous. Trimming cost V 3 bases and J 7 bases, with 10 bases left between them. Germline CDR1 is LNHNV and CDR2 is YYDKDF (reference sequence). The CDR3 has 12 residues. CDR3 sequence: CATSSGLSEQYF. CDR3 coding DNA: TGTGCCACCAGCAGTGGCCTATCGGAGCAGTACTTC.

This clonotype was seen repeatedly, ten times or more. The V and J genes are TRBV9 and TRBJ2-7; 8 nucleotides agree with TRBD1. CDR3 length: 12 amino acids. The J segment lost 3 bases and the V segment lost 5 bases, leaving 1 base of the junction unmatched. Germline values: CDR1 SGDLS, CDR2 YYNGEE. This CDR3 is CASSDRGYEQYF. The CDR3 DNA reads as TGTGCCAGCAGTGACAGGGGCTACGAGCAGTACTTC.

In its sample, this clonotype was seen once. The chain combines TRBV12-3 or TRBV12-4 with TRBJ2-5, with D maybe TRBD1 (5 bases). The CDR3 has 11 amino acids. V dropped 5 bases and J dropped 8 bases, with 9 bases sitting between them. CDR3 bases: TGTGCCAGCAGTACAGGCGCAACCCAGTACTTC. Protein sequence: CASSTGATQYF.

V gene TRBV11-2 combines with J gene TRBJ2-7, with D uncertain. Trimming stripped 3 bases from V and 0 bases from J, with 12 bases between. CDR1 is SGHAT, CDR2 FQNNGV, per germline. The CDR3 loop spans 15 amino acids. The CDR3 DNA sequence: TGTGCCAGCAGCTTGGGCTGGCTGGCCTCCTACGAGCAGTACTTC. The encoded protein is CASSLGWLASYEQYF.

V gene TRBV7-2 combines with J gene TRBJ2-7; 8 bases agree with TRBD1. After removal of 4 bases from V and 6 bases from J, the junction contained 8 bases not matched to a gene. This CDR3 region has 14 residues. Germline CDR1 reads SGHTA; CDR2 reads FQGNSA. The CDR3 DNA sequence: TGTGCCAGCAGCTCACCGGGACAGGTAGGCGAGCAGTACTTC. Protein: CASSSPGQVGEQYF. Variable domain in full (rest from reference TRBV7-2 and TRBJ2-7): GAGVSQSPSNKVTEKGKDVELRCDPISGHTALYWYRQSLGQGLEFLIYFQGNSAPDKSGLPSDRFSAERTGGSVSTLTIQRTQQEDSAVYLCASSSPGQVGEQYFGPGTRLTVT.

In this sample, this clonotype turned up many times. The chain has TRBV19 and TRBJ1-5; D perhaps matches TRBD1 (6 bases). Germline loops: CDR1 LNHDA, CDR2 SQIVND (reference sequence). V was shortened by 5 bases and J by 5 bases, with 16 bases between the two germline ends. This CDR3 is built from 15 residues. Here the CDR3 reads CASSSRNYRDQPQHF. The CDR3 DNA reads as TGTGCCAGTAGTTCCCGTAACTACAGGGATCAGCCCCAGCATTTT.

This sequence joins TRBV4-1 and TRBJ2-7; no clear D. Trimming shortened V by 1 base and J by 6 bases, and 7 bases separated the two germline ends. In germline, CDR1 is MGHRA, CDR2 YSYEKL. The length of the CDR3 is 12 residues. The CDR3 bases are TGCGCCAGCAGCCAAGTCTTCGGCGAGCAGTACTTC. It yields the protein CASSQVFGEQYF.

The sample holds many counts of this clonotype. The J gene is TRBJ2-5, the V gene TRBV29-1, with 10 positions matching TRBD2. This CDR3 comprises 14 residues. Germline V gene data show CDR1 as SQVTM and CDR2 as ANQGSEA. Trimming cost V 3 bases and J 5 bases; bases outside gene matches: 6. This CDR3 reads CSVDSSSGSETQYF. CDR3 DNA sequence: TGCAGCGTTGATAGTTCTAGCGGGAGTGAGACCCAGTACTTC.

The chain carries TRBV7-2 and TRBJ2-7; 7 nucleotides align to TRBD2. The germline V gene has CDR1 SGHTA and CDR2 FQGNSA. V was pared by 8 bases and J by 6 bases, with 19 bases of the junction left unmatched. The CDR3 totals 16 residues. This CDR3 reads CASCTGTTGRVGEQYF. The CDR3 DNA reads as TGTGCCAGCTGTACCGGGACTACCGGGAGAGTAGGCGAGCAGTACTTC.

The chain uses TRBV20-1 and TRBJ2-7; 7 positions agree with TRBD2. Germline lookup yields CDR1 DFQATT and CDR2 SNEGSKA (reference sequence). Trimming at V came to 0 bases and at J to 7 bases, leaving 9 bases not matched to a gene. The CDR3 contains 14 residues. The DNA of the CDR3 is TGCAGTGCTAGAGAGAAGGGACGGGGAGGGGAGCAGTACTTC. Protein: CSAREKGRGGEQYF.

CDR3: CASSRDKGPQRELFF. CDR3 DNA: TGTGCCAGCAGCCGTGACAAGGGCCCCCAACGGGAGCTGTTTTTT. The chain couples TRBV7-2 to TRBJ2-2; D is ambiguous. The V end lost 5 bases, the J end lost 9 bases, and 19 bases lay between the germline ends. The germline CDR1 and CDR2 sequences are SGHTA and FQGNSA. The CDR3 extends over 15 amino acids.

The J gene is TRBJ2-7, the V gene TRBV2; 11 nucleotides match TRBD2. The V gene end was trimmed by 4 bases and the J gene end by 7 bases; junction bases not matched to a gene: 12. The CDR3 length is 16 residues. The V gene's germline CDR1 is SNHLY and CDR2 FYNNEI. CDR3 loop: CASSGSSGGITGEQYF. The CDR3 DNA reads TGTGCCAGCAGTGGGTCTAGCGGGGGGATCACCGGGGAGCAGTACTTC. Full variable domain (missing parts from reference TRBV2 and TRBJ2-7): EPEVTQTPSHQVTQMGQEVILRCVPISNHLYFYWYRQILGQKVEFLVSFYNNEISEKSEIFDDQFSVERPDGSNFTLKIRSTKLEDSAMYFCASSGSSGGITGEQYFGPGTRLTVT.

The V call is TRBV20-1, the J call TRBJ2-5, with 10 bases identical to TRBD2. V trimming: 6 bases; J trimming: 1 base; junction bases outside the gene matches: 8. Germline V gene lookup returns CDR1 DFQATT and CDR2 SNEGSKA (reference sequence). CDR3 size: 15 residues. CDR3 DNA: TGCAGTGCGCTACAGCGGGGGGGCCTCCAAGAGACCCAGTACTTC. Encoded protein: CSALQRGGLQETQYF.

V and J are TRBV20-1 and TRBJ2-7; 7 bases fit TRBD2. Looked up from germline, CDR1 is DFQATT and CDR2 is SNEGSKA (reference sequence). This CDR3 comprises 14 residues. The V gene end was trimmed by 3 bases and the J gene end by 3 bases; junction bases not matched to a gene: 8. The CDR3 region is CSASPREVIYEQYF. CDR3 bases: TGCAGTGCTAGCCCCCGGGAGGTAATCTACGAGCAGTACTTC.

This clonotype was recorded a few times. V and J are TRBV6-5 and TRBJ1-1; the D gene is possibly TRBD1 (6 bases). Per germline, CDR1 MNHEY and CDR2 SVGAGI. The CDR3 consists of 13 residues. Trimming stripped 1 base from V and 5 bases from J, with 8 bases between. The CDR3 nucleotides read TGTGCCAGCAGTTACTTCGGACAGACTGAAGCTTTCTTT. The encoded protein is CASSYFGQTEAFF.

This clonotype was observed at least ten times. The J gene is TRBJ1-1, the V gene TRBV20-1; possibly TRBD1 for D (6 bases). The length of the CDR3 is 14 residues. With 4 bases removed from V and 0 bases from J, the gap between germline ends came to 12 bases. The germline gives CDR1 DFQATT, CDR2 SNEGSKA (reference sequence). The CDR3 loop is CSATPGQLNTEAFF. In DNA, the CDR3 is TGCAGTGCTACTCCGGGACAACTGAACACTGAAGCTTTCTTT.

The sample holds one count of this clonotype. V gene TRBV25-1 combines with J gene TRBJ1-5, with 7 nucleotides matching TRBD1. Germline V gene sequence: CDR1 MGHDK, CDR2 SYGVNS. Trimming at V came to 8 bases and at J to 1 base, leaving 5 bases not matched to a gene. CDR3 size: 14 residues. Here the CDR3 reads CASLGDSSNQPQHF. The CDR3 bases are TGTGCCAGCTTAGGGGACAGCAGCAATCAGCCCCAGCATTTT.